This T cell receptor (beta chain) stems from a study of T cells in Graves' hyperthyroidism and ophthalmopathy. Notes on this clonotype: The target antigen is unknown.

General observations from the study: The model forecast ophthalmopathy, anticipating it by a median around 6.9 months before onset. Ophthalmopathy and stable hyperthyroidism were told apart by a 13 V-J model.

It was RNA transcripts that yielded the amplified TCR beta CDR3 regions. HTBI primers were employed in a first-round RT-PCR of the TCR CDR3. TCRdb called the multiplex PCR reads again in MiXCR, with one record for every CDR3 protein. The repertoire holds roughly 500,000 distinct CDR3 sequences, with 46% as singletons. The CDR3 has 14 residues. J gave up 11 bases and V 5 bases, and 15 bases lay outside the gene matches. CDR1 and CDR2 (germline): SEHNR, FQNEAQ (reference sequence). This sequence was found in an adult woman with Graves' disease, either hyperthyroidism or ophthalmopathy (not recorded which). J is TRBJ2-7 and V is TRBV7-9; TRBD1 agrees at 7 bases. Sequencing used peripheral blood or thyroid tissue (not recorded which). CDR3 protein: CASSLTGTAPEEYF. CDR3 nucleotides: TGTGCCAGCAGCCTTACCGGGACAGCACCAGAGGAGTACTTC.